The present T cell receptor beta chain was sequenced within a study of blood T cell repertoires in COVID-19. Authors' data handling: Reference gene primer amplification gave estimated nucleated cell counts. Here immunoSEQ multiplex PCR was the method, and the copy in TCRdb shows in-frame clones only, minus some. The V and J calls and clone size are taken from that table; D and trimming were inferred from the DNA. The sample yields 150,000 to 200,000 clones, around nine tenths seen once. Study members were between about 18 and 95 years old and lived in over 20 US regions. Cohorts were based on clinical histories the participants reported. Donors in Cohort 3 who had recovered were those with two negative PCRs, healthcare professional clearance, or resolution of their symptoms. The sequence came from a young woman who had recovered from COVID-19. Material for sequencing was PBMCs or T cells enriched from blood (not recorded which).

The chain's CDR3 is CASSLVPSGINTGELFF. DNA for the CDR3: TGCGCCAGCAGCTTGGTACCTAGCGGGATCAACACCGGGGAGCTGTTTTTT. The chain recombines TRBV5-1 with TRBJ2-2; 9 bases map to TRBD2. The V gene's germline CDR1 is SGHRS and CDR2 YFSETQ. V was clipped by 0 bases and J by 2 bases; unmatched bases: 5. CDR3 length: 17 amino acids.